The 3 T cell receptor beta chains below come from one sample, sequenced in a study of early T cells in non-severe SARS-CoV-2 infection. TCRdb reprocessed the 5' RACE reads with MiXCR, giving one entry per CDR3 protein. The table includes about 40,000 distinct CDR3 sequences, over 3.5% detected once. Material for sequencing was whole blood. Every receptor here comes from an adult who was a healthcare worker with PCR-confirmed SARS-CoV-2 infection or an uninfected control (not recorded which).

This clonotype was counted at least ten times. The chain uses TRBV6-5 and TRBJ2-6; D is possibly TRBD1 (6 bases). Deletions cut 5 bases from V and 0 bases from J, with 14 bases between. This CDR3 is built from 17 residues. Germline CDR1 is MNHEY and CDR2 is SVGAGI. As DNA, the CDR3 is TGTGCCAGCAGTGAAGGACAGTCCCTCTCTGGGGCCAACGTCCTGACTTTC. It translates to CASSEGQSLSGANVLTF.

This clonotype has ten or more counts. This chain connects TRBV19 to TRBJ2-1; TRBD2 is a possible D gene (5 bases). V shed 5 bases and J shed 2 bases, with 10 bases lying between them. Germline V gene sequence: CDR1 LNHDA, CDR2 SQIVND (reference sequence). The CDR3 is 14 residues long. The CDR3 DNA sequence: TGTGCCAGTAGTCCTGGGGAGACCTACAATGAGCAGTTCTTC. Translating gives CASSPGETYNEQFF.

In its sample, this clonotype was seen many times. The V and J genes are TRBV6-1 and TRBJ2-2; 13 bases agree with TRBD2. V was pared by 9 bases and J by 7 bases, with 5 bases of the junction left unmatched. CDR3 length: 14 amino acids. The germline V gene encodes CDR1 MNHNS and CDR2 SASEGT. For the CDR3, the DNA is TGTGCCAGTGGACTAGCGGGGGTAGACGGGGAGCTGTTTTTT. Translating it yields CASGLAGVDGELFF.